This T cell receptor (beta chain) was retrieved from a study of CD8+CD57+ T cells in acquired aplastic anemia. Study-level findings and limits: Nearly 30 CD8+ CDR3 sequences were shared between patients and controls.

The TCR beta profiling, which covered VDJ combination and CDR3 sequence, was carried out using genomic DNA as the template. TCRdb re-derived calls from the reads in MiXCR, one entry per CDR3 protein. The sample consists of roughly 250,000 distinct CDR3 sequences, approximately 79% of them appearing once. Only patients with CD8+CD57+ cell expansion on flow cytometry were chosen for sequencing. Patients uniformly had severe acquired aplastic anemia. At the time of blood sampling, patients had not yet received any therapy. The CDR3 has 14 amino acids. In germline, CDR1 is SGHVS, CDR2 FNYEAQ. To note about this clonotype: The target antigen is unknown. At one boundary the junction diverges from the germline segment, which might be a read error.

The chain has TRBV7-6 and TRBJ2-3; tentative D call: TRBD2 (5 bases). The sequence came from a human donor with aplastic anemia. The sequenced sample was sorted CD4+, CD8+, or CD8+CD57+ T cells (not recorded which) from PBMCs. CDR3 protein: CASTLGRGPAGEYF. The CDR3 coding sequence is TGTGCCAGCACCCTAGGGAGAGGTCCCGCTGGGGAGTACTTT.